This passage covers 5 T cell receptor beta chains from one sample sequenced in a study of cytomegalovirus exposure and HLA in healthy donors. The PCR made use of 60 Vbeta and 13 Jbeta primers. Some clones are missing from TCRdb's copy, which holds only in-frame ones; the method was immunoSEQ multiplex PCR. Of about 240,000 clones in the sample, around 80% are singletons; the top ten hold 8%. The sample was PBMCs. All receptors derive from a woman aged 55 to 70 in good health and CMV-seropositive.

The J gene is TRBJ2-1, the V gene TRBV18, with D tentatively TRBD1 (6 bases). CDR3 length: 16 amino acids. The germline V and J ends were trimmed by 0 bases and 0 bases, with 9 bases remaining between them. CDR1 is KGHSH and CDR2 is LQKENI in the germline V gene. The CDR3 bases are TGTGCCAGCTCACCACCTGACAGGTACTCCTACAATGAGCAGTTCTTC. Amino acid sequence: CASSPPDRYSYNEQFF.

The chain employs TRBV4-1 and TRBJ2-7; 7 nucleotides match TRBD2. Germline trimming cut 2 bases from V and 2 bases from J; bases unmatched to any gene: 6. Germline V gene data show CDR1 as MGHRA and CDR2 as YSYEKL. The CDR3 is made up of 15 amino acids. The CDR3 protein is CASSQQAGSPYEQYF. The CDR3 region has the DNA TGCGCCAGCAGCCAACAAGCGGGATCGCCCTACGAGCAGTACTTC.

This sequence joins TRBV6-1 and TRBJ2-7; TRBD1 agrees at 8 bases. V shed 7 bases and J 1 base; nucleotides not matched to a gene: 6. The CDR3 extends over 14 amino acids. The germline V gene has CDR1 MNHNS and CDR2 SASEGT. This CDR3 is CASIPTGESYEQYF. The CDR3 region has the DNA TGTGCCAGCATCCCGACAGGGGAGTCCTACGAGCAGTACTTC.

In its sample, this clone was seen once. This rearrangement joins TRBV7-9 to TRBJ1-3; D unresolved. V was shortened by 5 bases and J by 2 bases, with 7 bases between the two germline ends. This CDR3 is built from 13 residues. The germline CDR1 and CDR2 sequences are SEHNR and FQNEAQ (reference sequence). This CDR3 reads CASSPTPGNTIYF. CDR3 sequence (DNA): TGTGCCAGCAGCCCAACACCTGGAAACACCATATATTTT. Using reference TRBV7-9 and TRBJ1-3 for the parts outside the CDR3, the full variable domain is DTGVSQNPRHKITKRGQNVTFRCDPISEHNRLYWYRQTLGQGPEFLTYFQNEAQLEKSRLLSDRFSAERPKGSFSTLEIQRTEQGDSAMYLCASSPTPGNTIYFGEGSWLTVV.

In the case of this clone: The sample contains more than one DNA sequence encoding this CDR3. The chain joins TRBV18 to TRBJ1-2, with a weak D call TRBD1 (5 bases). The ends were cut back, 3 bases at V and 8 bases at J, with 10 bases in the middle. CDR1 KGHSH and CDR2 LQKENI come from the germline V gene. The CDR3 is 12 amino acids. The CDR3 DNA follows: TGTGCCAGCTCACCCGACAGAGGAGGCTACACCTTC. It specifies CASSPDRGGYTF.